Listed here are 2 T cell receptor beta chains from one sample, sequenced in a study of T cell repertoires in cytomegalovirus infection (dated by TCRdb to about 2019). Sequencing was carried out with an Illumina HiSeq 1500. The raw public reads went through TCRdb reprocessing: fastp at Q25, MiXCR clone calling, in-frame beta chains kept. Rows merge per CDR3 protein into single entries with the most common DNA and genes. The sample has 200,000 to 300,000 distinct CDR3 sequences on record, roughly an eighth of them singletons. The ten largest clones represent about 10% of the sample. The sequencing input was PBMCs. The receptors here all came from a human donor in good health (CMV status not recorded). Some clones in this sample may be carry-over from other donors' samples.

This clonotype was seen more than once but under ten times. CDR3 sequence: CASQTGALQPQHF. The CDR3 DNA follows: TGTGCCAGCCAGACCGGGGCACTTCAGCCCCAGCATTTT. V is TRBV28 and J is TRBJ1-5, with D possibly TRBD1 on 5 matching bases. The V end lost 8 bases, the J end lost 6 bases, and 14 bases lay between the germline ends. The CDR3 length is 13 residues. Germline V lookup: CDR1 MDHEN, CDR2 SYDVKM.

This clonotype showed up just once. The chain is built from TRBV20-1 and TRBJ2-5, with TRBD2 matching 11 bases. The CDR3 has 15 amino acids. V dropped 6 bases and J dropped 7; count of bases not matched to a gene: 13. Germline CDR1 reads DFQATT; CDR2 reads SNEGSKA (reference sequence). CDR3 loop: CSASPGTSGFGTQYF. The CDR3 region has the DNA TGCAGTGCCTCACCCGGGACTAGCGGATTTGGGACCCAGTACTTC.